Listed below are T cell receptor beta chains from one sample, sequenced in a study of blood T cell repertoires in COVID-19. Measured with immunoSEQ multiplex PCR; TCRdb has only the in-frame clones, and not every one. This table has more than 200,000 clones, 84% appearing once. The source material was peripheral blood. These receptor sequences come from a man aged 55-75 years with acute or convalescent COVID-19. CDR3s include the opening cysteine and the closing phenylalanine or tryptophan. D genes are given only for firm matches. Where a row states a size, it is once, few, many or the class of an expanded clone; other rows omit it.

>.|TRBV13|.|TRBJ1-2
TGTGCCAGCAGCTTAAGCGACCGAAGACTATTAGACTATGGCTACACCTTC
CASSLSDRRLLDYGYTF
>.|TRBV2|once|TRBJ1-5
TGTGCCAGCAGTGAAGCTGGGCACGGCACCTATCAGCCCCAGCATTTT
CASSEAGHGTYQPQHF
>TRBD1|TRBV18|.|TRBJ2-3
TGTGCCAGCTCACCCCGGGACAGGGTAACAGATACGCAGTATTTT
CASSPRDRVTDTQYF
>TRBD2|TRBV15|.|TRBJ2-7
TGTGCCACCAGTGCCAGCGGGAGAGGGTACGAGCAGTACTTC
CATSASGRGYEQYF
>.|TRBV19|.|TRBJ2-7
TGTGCCAGTAGTTCGAGGGCCTCTTGGGAGCAGTACTTC
CASSSRASWEQYF
>.|TRBV3-1/TRBV3-2|once|TRBJ2-1
TGTGCCAGCAGCCAACCCATTAGCTCCTACAATGAGCAGTTCTTC
CASSQPISSYNEQFF
>.|TRBV3-1/TRBV3-2|.|TRBJ1-1
TGTGCCAGCAGCCAGGGGACTGGACTCACTGAAGCTTTCTTT
CASSQGTGLTEAFF
>TRBD1|TRBV6-5|.|TRBJ2-2
TGTGCCAGCAGGCGGGACAGGGGGCAATCTGGGGAGCTGTTTTTT
CASRRDRGQSGELFF
>TRBD2|TRBV5-1|.|TRBJ2-1
TGCGCCAGCAGCCGGACTAGCGACAATGAGCAGTTCTTC
CASSRTSDNEQFF
>.|TRBV4-3|.|TRBJ1-1
TGCGCCAGCAGCCTTACGGAGGGCACTGAAGCTTTCTTT
CASSLTEGTEAFF
>.|TRBV10-1|.|TRBJ2-7
TGCGCCAGCAGTGAGTCTCGTGGGACCGCGACAGGCGAGCAGTACTTC
CASSESRGTATGEQYF
>.|TRBV25-1|.|TRBJ1-2
TGTGCCAGCAGTGAGCGGGTCGCCGGCTACACCTTC
CASSERVAGYTF
>TRBD1|TRBV14|.|TRBJ1-1
TGTGCCAGCAGATACGACAGGGGCACTGAAGCTTTCTTT
CASRYDRGTEAFF
>TRBD2|TRBV5-4|.|TRBJ2-5
TGTGCCAGCAGGCCCCGCAGCGGGGGAGGAGAGACCCAGTACTTC
CASRPRSGGGETQYF
>TRBD1|TRBV29-1|.|TRBJ2-1
TGCAGCGTTGGGACAGGATACAATGAGCAGTTCTTC
CSVGTGYNEQFF
>.|TRBV29-1|.|TRBJ1-1
TGCAGCGTTGGCCCTGCGGGGGGTGCTGAAGCTTTCTTT
CSVGPAGGAEAFF
>.|TRBV19|.|TRBJ1-2
TGTGCCAGCGCATCCGCATGGACGGGGAGGGGCTACACCTTC
CASASAWTGRGYTF
>TRBD1|TRBV7-9|.|TRBJ1-1
TGTGCCAGCAGCACGACAGGGGTTGAAGCTTTCTTT
CASSTTGVEAFF
>.|TRBV7-8|.|TRBJ1-5
TGTGCCAGCAGCCCCCGGGTGGTCGGCAGCAATCAGCCCCAGCATTTT
CASSPRVVGSNQPQHF
>TRBD2|TRBV29-1|.|TRBJ2-1
TGCAGCGTTCAGGTCGGGACTAGCGGGAGAGGTGAGCAGTTCTTC
CSVQVGTSGRGEQFF
>TRBD2|TRBV5-6|.|TRBJ2-5
TGTGCCAGCAACGGGCGACTAGCACTGGAGACCCAGTACTTC
CASNGRLALETQYF
>.|TRBV27|.|TRBJ2-7
TGTGCCAGCAGTCCTACGACTAGTATCCGCTACGAGCAGTACTTC
CASSPTTSIRYEQYF
>TRBD1|TRBV20-1|.|TRBJ1-5
TGCAGTGCCTACAGGGGGACGGACCTCACCTTT
CSAYRGTDLTF
>TRBD1|TRBV10-3|.|TRBJ1-1
TGTGCCATCAGTGACCCGACAGGGGTAGGGGGCACTGAAGCTTTCTTT
CAISDPTGVGGTEAFF
>.|TRBV3-1/TRBV3-2|.|TRBJ2-3
TGTGCCAGCAGCTACCCGGGTGCAGATACGCAGTATTTT
CASSYPGADTQYF
>.|TRBV6-5|.|TRBJ1-2
TGTGCCAGCAGCCCCTGGGGGGGGGTTGGTGGCTACACCTTC
CASSPWGGVGGYTF
>.|TRBV5-1|.|TRBJ2-3
TGCGCCAGCAGCTATTTAACAGGAGACACAGATACGCAGTATTTT
CASSYLTGDTDTQYF
>.|TRBV9|.|TRBJ1-1
TGTGCCAGCAGTTCTAGGGGGAACACTGAAGCTTTCTTT
CASSSRGNTEAFF
>TRBD1|TRBV6-5|.|TRBJ1-1
TGTGCCAGCAGTTACGGAGACAGGGGAAACACTGAAGCTTTCTTT
CASSYGDRGNTEAFF
>TRBD2|TRBV3-1/TRBV3-2|.|TRBJ2-5
TGTGCCAGCAGCCATGGTGGGACTAGCGGGAAAGAGACCCAGTACTTC
CASSHGGTSGKETQYF
>.|TRBV6-5|once|TRBJ1-2
TGTGCCAGCAGTTACGGACAGCCATATAACTATGGCTACACCTTC
CASSYGQPYNYGYTF
>.|TRBV27|once|TRBJ1-5
TGTGCCAGCAGTTTAGTCGGGGGGCCTCAGCCCCAGCATTTT
CASSLVGGPQPQHF
>.|TRBV5-1|.|TRBJ2-3
TGCGCCAGCAGCTTCGGAGAGAGGGGCACAGATACGCAGTATTTT
CASSFGERGTDTQYF
>TRBD1|TRBV9|.|TRBJ2-1
TGTGCCAGCAGCGTACAGGGGACAGCTTACAATGAGCAGTTCTTC
CASSVQGTAYNEQFF
>TRBD1|TRBV10-3|once|TRBJ1-6
TGTGCCATCAGGACCGGGACAGGGGATTCACCCCTCCACTTT
CAIRTGTGDSPLHF